The source of this TCR beta chain is a study of blood T cells in healthy people across ages. The CDR3 has 11 residues. V shed 8 bases and J shed 6 bases, with 10 bases lying between them. The use of a sample-barcoded 5' primer and a J-beta primer mix characterized a second PCR of roughly 7 to 11 cycles. TCRdb re-called the 5' RACE reads through MiXCR, storing one row per CDR3 protein. The data show roughly 1,800,000 distinct CDR3 sequences, 40% to 55% seen once. Sequenced input: blood. The sequence was collected from a woman between 40 and 55 years old in good health. The chain combines TRBV12-3 or TRBV12-4 with TRBJ1-2; D is perhaps TRBD1 (5 bases). The CDR3 DNA reads as TGTGCCAGCGGGGCCGGGCATGGCTACACCTTC. It yields the protein CASGAGHGYTF.